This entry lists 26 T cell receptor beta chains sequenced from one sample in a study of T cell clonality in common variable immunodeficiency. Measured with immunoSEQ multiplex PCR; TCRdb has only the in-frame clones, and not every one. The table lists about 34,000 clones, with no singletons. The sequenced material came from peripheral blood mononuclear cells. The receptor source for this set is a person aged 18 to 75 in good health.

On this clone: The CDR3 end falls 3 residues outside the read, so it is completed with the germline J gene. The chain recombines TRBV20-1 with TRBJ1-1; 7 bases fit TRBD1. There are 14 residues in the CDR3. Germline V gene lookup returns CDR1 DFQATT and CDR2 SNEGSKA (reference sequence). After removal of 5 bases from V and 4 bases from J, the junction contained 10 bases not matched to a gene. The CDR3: CSAFKGQTSTEAFF. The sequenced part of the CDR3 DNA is TGCAGTGCTTTCAAGGGACAGACCAGCACTGAA.

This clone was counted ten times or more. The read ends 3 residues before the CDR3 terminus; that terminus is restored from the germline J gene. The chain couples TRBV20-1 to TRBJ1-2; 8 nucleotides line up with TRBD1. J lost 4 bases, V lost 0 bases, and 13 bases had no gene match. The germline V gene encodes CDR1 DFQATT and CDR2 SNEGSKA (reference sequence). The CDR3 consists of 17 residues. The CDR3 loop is CSARDFGGDRRGYGYTF. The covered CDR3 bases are TGCAGTGCTAGAGATTTTGGAGGGGACAGGAGGGGCTATGGC.

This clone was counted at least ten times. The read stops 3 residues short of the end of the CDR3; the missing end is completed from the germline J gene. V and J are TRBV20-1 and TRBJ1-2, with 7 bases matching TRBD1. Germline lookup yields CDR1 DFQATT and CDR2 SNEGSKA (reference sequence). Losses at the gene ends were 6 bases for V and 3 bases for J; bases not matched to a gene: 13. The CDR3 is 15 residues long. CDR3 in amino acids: CSAFSTGTEDYGYTF. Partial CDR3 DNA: TGCAGTGCATTCTCCACCGGGACAGAGGACTATGGC.

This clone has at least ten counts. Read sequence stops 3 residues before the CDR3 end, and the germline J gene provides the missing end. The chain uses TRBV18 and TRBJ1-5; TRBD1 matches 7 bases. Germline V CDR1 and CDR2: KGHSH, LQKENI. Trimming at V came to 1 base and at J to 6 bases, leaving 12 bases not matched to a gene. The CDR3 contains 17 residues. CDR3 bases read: TGTGCCAGCTCACCACGAATCGACAGGGAGGGAACTCAGCCC. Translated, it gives CASSPRIDREGTQP. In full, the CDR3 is CASSPRIDREGTQPQHF.

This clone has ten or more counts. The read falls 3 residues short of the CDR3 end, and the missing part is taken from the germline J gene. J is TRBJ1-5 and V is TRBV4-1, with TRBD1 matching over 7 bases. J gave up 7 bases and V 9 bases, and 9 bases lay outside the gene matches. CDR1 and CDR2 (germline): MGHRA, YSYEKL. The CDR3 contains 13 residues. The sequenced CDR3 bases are TGCGCCAGTTCCGGGACAGAAAGCCAGCCC. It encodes CASSGTESQP. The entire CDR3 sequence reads CASSGTESQPQHF.

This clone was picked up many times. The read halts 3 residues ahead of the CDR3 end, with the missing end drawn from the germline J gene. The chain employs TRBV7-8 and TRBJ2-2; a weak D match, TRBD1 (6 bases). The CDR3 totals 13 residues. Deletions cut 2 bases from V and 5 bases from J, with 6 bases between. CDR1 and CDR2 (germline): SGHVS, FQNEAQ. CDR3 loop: CASSLTGTGELFF. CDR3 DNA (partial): TGTGCCAGCAGCTTAACAGGGACCGGGGAG.

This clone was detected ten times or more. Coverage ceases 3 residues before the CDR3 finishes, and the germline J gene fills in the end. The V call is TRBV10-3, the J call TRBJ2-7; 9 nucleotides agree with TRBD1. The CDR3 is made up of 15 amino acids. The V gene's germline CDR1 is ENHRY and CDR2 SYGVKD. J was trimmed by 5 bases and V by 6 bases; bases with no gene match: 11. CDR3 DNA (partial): TGTGCCATCAGAACTGCCGGGACAGGGCGGCACGAG. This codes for CAIRTAGTGRHE. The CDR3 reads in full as CAIRTAGTGRHEQYF.

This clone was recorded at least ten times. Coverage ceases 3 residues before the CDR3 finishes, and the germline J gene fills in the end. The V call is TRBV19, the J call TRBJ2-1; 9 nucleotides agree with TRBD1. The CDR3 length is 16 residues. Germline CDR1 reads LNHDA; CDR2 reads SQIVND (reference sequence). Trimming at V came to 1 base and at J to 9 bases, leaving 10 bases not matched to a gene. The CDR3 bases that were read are TGTGCCAGTAGTATAGGTCCCCGGACAGGGGAAGGTGAG. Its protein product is CASSIGPRTGEGE. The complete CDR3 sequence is CASSIGPRTGEGEQFF.

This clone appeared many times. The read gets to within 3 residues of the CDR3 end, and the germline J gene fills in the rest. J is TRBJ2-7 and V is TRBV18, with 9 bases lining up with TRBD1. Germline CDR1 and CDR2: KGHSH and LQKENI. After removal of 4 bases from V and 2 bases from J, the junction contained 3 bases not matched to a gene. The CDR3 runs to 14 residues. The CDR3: CASSLGTGTYEQYF. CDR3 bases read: TGTGCCAGCTCACTAGGGACAGGGACCTACGAG.

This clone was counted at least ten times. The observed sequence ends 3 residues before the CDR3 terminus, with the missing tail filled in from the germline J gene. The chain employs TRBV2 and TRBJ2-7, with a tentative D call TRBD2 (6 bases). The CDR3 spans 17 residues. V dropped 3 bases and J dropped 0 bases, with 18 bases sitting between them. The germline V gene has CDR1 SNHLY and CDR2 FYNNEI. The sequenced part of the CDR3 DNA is TGTGCCAGCAGTGAGGTCCGGGGGAGGAAACTCTCCTACGAG. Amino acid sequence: CASSEVRGRKLSYE. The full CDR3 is CASSEVRGRKLSYEQYF. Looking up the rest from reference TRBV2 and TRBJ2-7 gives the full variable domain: EPEVTQTPSHQVTQMGQEVILRCVPISNHLYFYWYRQILGQKVEFLVSFYNNEISEKSEIFDDQFSVERPDGSNFTLKIRSTKLEDSAMYFCASSEVRGRKLSYEQYFGPGTRLTVT.

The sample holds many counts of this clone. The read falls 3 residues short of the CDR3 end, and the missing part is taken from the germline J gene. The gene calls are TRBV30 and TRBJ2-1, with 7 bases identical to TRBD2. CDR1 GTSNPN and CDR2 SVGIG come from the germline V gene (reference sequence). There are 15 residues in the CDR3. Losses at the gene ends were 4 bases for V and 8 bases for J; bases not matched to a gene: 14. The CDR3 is CAWTVGDYPSDEQFF. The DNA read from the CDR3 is TGTGCCTGGACCGTCGGGGACTACCCTAGCGATGAG. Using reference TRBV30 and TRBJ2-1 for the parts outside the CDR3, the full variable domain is SQTIHQWPATLVQPVGSPLSLECTVEGTSNPNLYWYRQAAGRGLQLLFYSVGIGQISSEVPQNLSASRPQDRQFILSSKKLLLSDSGFYLCAWTVGDYPSDEQFFGPGTRLTVL.

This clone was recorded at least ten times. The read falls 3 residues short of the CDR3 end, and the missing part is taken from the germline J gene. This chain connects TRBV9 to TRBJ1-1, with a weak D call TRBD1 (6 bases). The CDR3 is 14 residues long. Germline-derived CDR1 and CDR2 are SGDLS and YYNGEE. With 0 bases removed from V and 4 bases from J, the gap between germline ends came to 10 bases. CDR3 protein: CASSVEPTGTEAFF. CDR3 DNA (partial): TGTGCCAGCAGCGTAGAGCCGACAGGCACTGAA.

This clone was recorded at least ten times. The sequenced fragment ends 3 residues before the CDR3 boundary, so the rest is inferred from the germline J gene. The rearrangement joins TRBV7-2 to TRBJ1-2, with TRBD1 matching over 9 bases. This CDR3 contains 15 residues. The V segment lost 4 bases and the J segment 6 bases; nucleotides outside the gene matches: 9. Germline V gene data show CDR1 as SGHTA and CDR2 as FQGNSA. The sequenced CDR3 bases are TGTGCCAGCAGCTCGGGAGGGGGGACAGGGAATGGC. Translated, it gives CASSSGGGTGNG. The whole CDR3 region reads CASSSGGGTGNGYTF. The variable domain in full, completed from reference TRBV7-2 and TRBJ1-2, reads GAGVSQSPSNKVTEKGKDVELRCDPISGHTALYWYRQSLGQGLEFLIYFQGNSAPDKSGLPSDRFSAERTGGSVSTLTIQRTQQEDSAVYLCASSSGGGTGNGYTFGSGTRLTVV.

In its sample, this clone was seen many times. This chain's CDR3 is CASSSNGGRSGKNIQYF. Incomplete CDR3 DNA: TGTGCCAGCAGCTCCAACGGCGGTCGTAGTGGCAAAAACATT. The genes are TRBV7-8 and TRBJ2-4, with D uncertain. The CDR3 is cut off 3 residues early in the read; its end comes from the germline J gene. Per the germline V gene, CDR1 is SGHVS and CDR2 is FQNEAQ. The CDR3 runs to 17 residues. The germline V and J ends were trimmed by 4 bases and 3 bases, with 19 bases remaining between them.

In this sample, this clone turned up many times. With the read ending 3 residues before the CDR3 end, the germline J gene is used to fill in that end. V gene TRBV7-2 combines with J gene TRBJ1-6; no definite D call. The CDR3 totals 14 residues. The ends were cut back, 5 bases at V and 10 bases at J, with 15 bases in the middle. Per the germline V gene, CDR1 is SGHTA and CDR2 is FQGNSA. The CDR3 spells CASSLNSLGSPLHF. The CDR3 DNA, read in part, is TGTGCCAGCAGCCTAAACTCGCTCGGGTCACCC.

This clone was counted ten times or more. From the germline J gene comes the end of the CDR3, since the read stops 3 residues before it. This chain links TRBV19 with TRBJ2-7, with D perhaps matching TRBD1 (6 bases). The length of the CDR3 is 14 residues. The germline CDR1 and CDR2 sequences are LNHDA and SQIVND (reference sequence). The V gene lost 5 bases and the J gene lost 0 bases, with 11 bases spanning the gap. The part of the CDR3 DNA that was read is TGTGCCAGTAGTTCCCTAGGGGGCTCCTACGAG. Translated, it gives CASSSLGGSYE. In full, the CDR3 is CASSSLGGSYEQYF.

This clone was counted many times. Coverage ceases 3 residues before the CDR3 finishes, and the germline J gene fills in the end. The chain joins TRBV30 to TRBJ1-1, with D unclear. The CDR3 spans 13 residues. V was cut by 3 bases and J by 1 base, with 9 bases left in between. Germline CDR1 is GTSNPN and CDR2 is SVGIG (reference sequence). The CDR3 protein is CAWSRSRNTEAFF. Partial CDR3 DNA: TGTGCCTGGAGCCGGTCGAGGAACACTGAA.

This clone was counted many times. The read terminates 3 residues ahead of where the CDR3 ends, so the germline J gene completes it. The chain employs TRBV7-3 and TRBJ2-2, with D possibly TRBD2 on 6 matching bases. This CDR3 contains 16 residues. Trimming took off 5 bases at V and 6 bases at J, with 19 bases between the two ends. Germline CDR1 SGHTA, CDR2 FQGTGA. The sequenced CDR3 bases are TGTGCCAGCAGCCCTGGTACTCTAGCGATGGCCGGGGAG. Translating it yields CASSPGTLAMAGE. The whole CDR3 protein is CASSPGTLAMAGELFF.

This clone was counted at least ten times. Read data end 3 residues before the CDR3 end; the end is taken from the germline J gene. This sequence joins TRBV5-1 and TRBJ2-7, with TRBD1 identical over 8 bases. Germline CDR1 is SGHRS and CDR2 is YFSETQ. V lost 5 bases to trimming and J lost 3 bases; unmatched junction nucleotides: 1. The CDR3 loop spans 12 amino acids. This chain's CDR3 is CASSGQGYEQYF. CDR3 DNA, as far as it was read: TGCGCCAGCAGTGGACAGGGCTACGAG. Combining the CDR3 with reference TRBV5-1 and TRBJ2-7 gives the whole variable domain KAGVTQTPRYLIKTRGQQVTLSCSPISGHRSVSWYQQTPGQGLQFLFEYFSETQRNKGNFPGRFSGRQFSNSRSEMNVSTLELGDSALYLCASSGQGYEQYFGPGTRLTVT.

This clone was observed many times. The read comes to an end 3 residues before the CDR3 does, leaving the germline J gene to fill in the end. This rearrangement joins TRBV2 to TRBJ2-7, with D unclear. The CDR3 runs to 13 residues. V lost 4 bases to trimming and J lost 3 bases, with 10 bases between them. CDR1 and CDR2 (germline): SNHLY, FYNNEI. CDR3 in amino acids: CASSVEKGYEQYF. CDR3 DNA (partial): TGTGCCAGCAGTGTTGAAAAGGGCTACGAG.

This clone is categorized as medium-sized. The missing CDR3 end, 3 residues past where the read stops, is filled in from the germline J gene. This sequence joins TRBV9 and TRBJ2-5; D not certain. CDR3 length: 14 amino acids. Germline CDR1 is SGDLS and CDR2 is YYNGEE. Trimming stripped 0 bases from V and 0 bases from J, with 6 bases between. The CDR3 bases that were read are TGTGCCAGCAGCGTAGCTGACAACCAAGAGACC. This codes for CASSVADNQET. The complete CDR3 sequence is CASSVADNQETQYF.

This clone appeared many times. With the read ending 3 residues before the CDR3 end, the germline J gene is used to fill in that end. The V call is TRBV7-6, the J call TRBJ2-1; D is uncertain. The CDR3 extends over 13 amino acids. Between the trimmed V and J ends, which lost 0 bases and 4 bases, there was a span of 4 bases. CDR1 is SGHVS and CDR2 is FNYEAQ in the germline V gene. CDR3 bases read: TGTGCCAGCAGCTTAGCGCGTTACAATGAG. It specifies CASSLARYNE. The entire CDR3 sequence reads CASSLARYNEQFF. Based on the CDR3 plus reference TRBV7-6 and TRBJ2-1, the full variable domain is GAGVSQSPRYKVTKRGQDVALRCDPISGHVSLYWYRQALGQGPEFLTYFNYEAQQDKSGLPNDRFSAERPEGSISTLTIQRTEQRDSAMYRCASSLARYNEQFFGPGTRLTVL.

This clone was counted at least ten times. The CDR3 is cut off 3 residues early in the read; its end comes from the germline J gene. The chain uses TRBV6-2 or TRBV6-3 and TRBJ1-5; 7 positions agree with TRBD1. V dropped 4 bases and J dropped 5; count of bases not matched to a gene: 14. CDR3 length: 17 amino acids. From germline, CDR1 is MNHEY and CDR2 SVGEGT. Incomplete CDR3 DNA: TGTGCCAGCAGTTCTACCCTACGACAGGGCCGCGATCAGCCC. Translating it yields CASSSTLRQGRDQP. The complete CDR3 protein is CASSSTLRQGRDQPQHF.

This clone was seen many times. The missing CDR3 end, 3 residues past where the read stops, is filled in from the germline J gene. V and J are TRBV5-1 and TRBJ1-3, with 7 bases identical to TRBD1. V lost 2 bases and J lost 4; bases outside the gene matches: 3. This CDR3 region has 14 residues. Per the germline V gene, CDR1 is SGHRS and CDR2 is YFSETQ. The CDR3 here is CASSLQGTGNTIYF. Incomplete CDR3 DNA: TGCGCCAGCAGCTTACAGGGGACAGGAAACACC.

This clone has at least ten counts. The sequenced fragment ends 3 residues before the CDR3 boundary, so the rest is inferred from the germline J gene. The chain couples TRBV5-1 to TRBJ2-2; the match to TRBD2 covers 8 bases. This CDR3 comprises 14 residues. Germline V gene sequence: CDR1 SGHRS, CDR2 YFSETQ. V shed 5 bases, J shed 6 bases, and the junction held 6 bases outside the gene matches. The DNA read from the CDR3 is TGCGCCAGCAGATCCAACGGGGGGGCCGGGGAG. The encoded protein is CASRSNGGAGE. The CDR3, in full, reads CASRSNGGAGELFF.

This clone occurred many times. The CDR3 protein is CASSLGYSELRGEAFF. The covered CDR3 bases are TGTGCCAGTAGCTTAGGATACTCTGAACTCAGGGGAGAA. The chain couples TRBV19 to TRBJ1-1; D might be TRBD1 (6 bases). Read data end 3 residues before the CDR3 end; the end is taken from the germline J gene. Per the germline V gene, CDR1 is LNHDA and CDR2 is SQIVND (reference sequence). There are 16 residues in the CDR3.